This T cell receptor (beta chain) was captured in a study of patients and donors after allogeneic stem cell transplantation. With 2 bases removed from V and 8 bases from J, the gap between germline ends came to 14 bases. Germline CDR1 is MGHDK and CDR2 is SYGVNS. This CDR3 spans 14 amino acids. This clonotype was seen only a few times. TCRdb recomputed calls from the RT-PCR reads with MiXCR, one row per CDR3 protein. The sample consists of 100,000 to 130,000 distinct CDR3 sequences, around 36% of them appearing once. The chain combines TRBV25-1 with TRBJ2-3; D possibly matches TRBD1 or TRBD2 (5 bases each). The sequence came from a human donor who was either an allogeneic HSCT recipient or a stem cell or donor lymphocyte infusion donor (not recorded which). It is not recorded whose cells these are; they may come from a transplant donor. The sequenced sample consisted of blood, either unsorted or a sorted T cell fraction (not recorded which). The CDR3 is CASSEGAGGGTQYF. CDR3 nucleotide sequence: TGTGCCAGCAGTGAAGGGGCCGGAGGCGGTACGCAGTATTTT.